This T cell receptor (beta chain) was recorded in a study of blood T cell repertoires in COVID-19. Sequencing used immunoSEQ multiplex PCR; TCRdb keeps in-frame clones, though not all of them. The sample gives approximately 330,000 clones, 70% to 90% of which show up once; approximately 4.6% is in the top ten. Sequencing input: PBMCs or T cells enriched from blood (not recorded which). This TCR came from a woman in her forties with acute COVID-19.

Here the CDR3 DNA reads TGTGCCAGCAGCCCCCATCCCCGACAGGCGGGCAATCAGCCCCAGCATTTT. Its translation: CASSPHPRQAGNQPQHF. The genes are TRBV7-8 and TRBJ1-5; possibly TRBD1 for D (6 bases). Germline V CDR1 and CDR2: SGHVS, FQNEAQ. This CDR3 has 17 amino acids. Between the trimmed V and J ends, which lost 5 bases and 2 bases, there was a span of 19 bases.